This T cell receptor beta chain was sequenced for a study of identical twins. Whole-study findings and limits: The study drew conclusions from cross-sectional statistical analysis, not from following the same donors. Invariant MAIT and iNKT cells may have partly biased zero-insertion analyses.

Between the trimmed V and J ends, which lost 2 bases and 2 bases, there was a span of 9 bases. Per the germline V gene, CDR1 is LNHDA and CDR2 is SQIVND (reference sequence). The CDR3 length is 15 residues. TCRdb used MiXCR to reprocess the 5' RACE reads, holding one entry per CDR3 protein. The table has 200,000 to 250,000 distinct CDR3 sequences, around an eighth seen once. This clonotype has ten or more counts. Its target is not known. The sequenced sample was memory (CD45RO+) T cells sorted from blood. This sequence joins TRBV19 and TRBJ2-2; D remains ambiguous. This clonotype originated in a woman younger than 35 in good health. CDR3: CASSIFRENTGELFF. The CDR3 nucleotides are TGTGCCAGTAGTATATTTAGAGAAAACACCGGGGAGCTGTTTTTT.